The clone carrying this TCR beta chain was detected ten times or more. What it recognizes is unknown. After constant-region reverse-primer amplification, full-length variable regions underwent semi-nested PCR with Nested Universal Primer A. One entry per CDR3 protein, called by TCRdb with MiXCR from the 5' RACE reads. The table records about 43,000 distinct CDR3 sequences, roughly 20% of them present only once. Trimming took 3 bases from V and 2 from J; bases not matched to a gene: 4. The germline gives CDR1 MGHRA, CDR2 YSYEKL. CDR3 length: 14 residues. General study points: Tumor Tregs overlapped most with tumor, then blood, naive CD4+ cells.

Cells sorted as Tregs were CD4+, CD25+ and CD127-/low. Source material: Tregs sorted from a lymph node. The TCR originated in a female donor with breast cancer. The chain recombines TRBV4-1 with TRBJ2-7, with TRBD2 matching over 7 bases. The CDR3 sequence: CASSHPSGPYEQYF. CDR3 DNA: TGCGCCAGCAGCCACCCTAGCGGACCCTACGAGCAGTACTTC.